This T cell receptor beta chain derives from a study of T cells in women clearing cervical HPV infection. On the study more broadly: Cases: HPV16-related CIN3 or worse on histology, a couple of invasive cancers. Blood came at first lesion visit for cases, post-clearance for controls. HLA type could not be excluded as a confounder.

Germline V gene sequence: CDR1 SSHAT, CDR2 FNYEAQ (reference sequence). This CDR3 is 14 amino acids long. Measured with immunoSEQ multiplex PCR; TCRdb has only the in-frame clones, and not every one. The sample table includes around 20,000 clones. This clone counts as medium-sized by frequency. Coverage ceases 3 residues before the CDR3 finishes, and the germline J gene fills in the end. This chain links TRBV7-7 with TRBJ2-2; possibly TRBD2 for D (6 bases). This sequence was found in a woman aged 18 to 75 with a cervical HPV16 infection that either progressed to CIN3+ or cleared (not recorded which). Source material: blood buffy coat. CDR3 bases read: TGTGCCAGCAGCTTAGAGCCGGGACTGTCGATG. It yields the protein CASSLEPGLSM. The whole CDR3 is CASSLEPGLSMLFF.